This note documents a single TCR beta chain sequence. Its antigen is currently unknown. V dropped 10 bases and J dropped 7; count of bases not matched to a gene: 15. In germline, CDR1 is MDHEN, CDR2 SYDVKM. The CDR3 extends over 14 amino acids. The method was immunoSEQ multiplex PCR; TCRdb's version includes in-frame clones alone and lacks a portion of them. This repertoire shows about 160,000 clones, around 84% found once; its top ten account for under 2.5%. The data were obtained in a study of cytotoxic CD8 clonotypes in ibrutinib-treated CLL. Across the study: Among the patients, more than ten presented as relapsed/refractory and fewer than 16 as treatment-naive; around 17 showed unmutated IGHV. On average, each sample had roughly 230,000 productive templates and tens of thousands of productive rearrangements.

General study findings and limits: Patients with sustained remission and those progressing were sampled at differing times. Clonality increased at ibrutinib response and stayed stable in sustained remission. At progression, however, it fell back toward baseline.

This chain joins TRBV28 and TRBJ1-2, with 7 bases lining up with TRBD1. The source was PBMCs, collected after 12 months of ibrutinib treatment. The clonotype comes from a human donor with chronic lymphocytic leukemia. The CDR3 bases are TGTGCCACCACCGGACAGGACCGATACGGTGGCTACACCTTC. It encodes CATTGQDRYGGYTF.